This is a list of T cell receptor beta chains from one sample in a study of shared clonotypes between healthy human individuals. Generated by immunoSEQ multiplex PCR, the TCRdb table keeps only in-frame clones and is missing some. The table has fewer than 700,000 clones, about 95% seen once. Sequencing used naive CD8+ T cells sorted from blood. These receptor sequences come from a woman younger than 45 in good health. Each CDR3 is given with its conserved first and last residue. D genes are given only for firm matches. Clone size is not always given. Where it is, it says once, few, many or a class for expanded clones.

TRBJ2-7	.	once	TRBV4-1	TGCGCCAGCAGCCAAGTTTCTCAGGGGCCTCTCTACGAGCAGTACTTC	CASSQVSQGPLYEQYF
TRBJ1-1	.	.	TRBV7-9	TGTGCCAGCATCCCAGTCTTTAACACTGAAGCTTTCTTT	CASIPVFNTEAFF
TRBJ1-2	.	.	TRBV6-5	TGTGCCAGCAGTTACTCCCACAGGGATGGCTACACCTTC	CASSYSHRDGYTF
TRBJ2-7	.	.	TRBV13	TGTGCCAGCAGCTTAGCAGGAGGAGTCTACGAGCAGTACTTC	CASSLAGGVYEQYF
TRBJ2-1	TRBD2	.	TRBV5-4	TGTGCCAGCAGCTATAGCGGGAGGGACAATGAGCAGTTCTTC	CASSYSGRDNEQFF
TRBJ2-5	.	.	TRBV5-1	TGCGCCAGCAGCACACGTATTCGGGAGACCCAGTACTTC	CASSTRIRETQYF
TRBJ2-7	.	once	TRBV7-9	TGTGCCAGCAGCTTTGGTAGCGGTGGCTCCTACGAGCAGTACTTC	CASSFGSGGSYEQYF
TRBJ1-4	.	.	TRBV9	TGTGCCAGCAGCGTAGGAAGGACTAATGAAAAACTGTTTTTT	CASSVGRTNEKLFF
TRBJ2-3	.	once	TRBV10-3	TGTGCCATCACCGATGGACAGACTAGCACAGATACGCAGTATTTT	CAITDGQTSTDTQYF
TRBJ1-2	TRBD1	.	TRBV29-1	TGCAGCGTAGAGGACAGGCCTAACTATGGCTACACCTTC	CSVEDRPNYGYTF
TRBJ1-1	.	.	TRBV5-1	TGCGCCAGCAGCTTGGAGGGGCGGGCCAGCACTGAAGCTTTCTTT	CASSLEGRASTEAFF
TRBJ2-3	.	.	TRBV27	TGTGCCAGCAGCGGGACGGGACCCCGAGCATTCACAGATACGCAGTATTTT	CASSGTGPRAFTDTQYF
TRBJ2-5	TRBD2	.	TRBV28	TGTGCCAGCAGTCCGGGACTAGCGACAAAGAAGTACTTC	CASSPGLATKKYF
TRBJ1-1	TRBD1	.	TRBV4-1	TGCGCCAGTCACTCAGGGGGCAATAAAGCTTTCTTT	CASHSGGNKAFF
TRBJ2-3	.	.	TRBV10-3	TGTGCCATCAGTGAGTCGATGCCCGGGCTAGCCAGCACAGATACGCAGTATTTT	CAISESMPGLASTDTQYF
TRBJ2-6	TRBD1	.	TRBV5-5	TGTGCCAGCAGCTTGGGAGACAGGGCGCTCTCTGGGGCCAACGTCCTGACTTTC	CASSLGDRALSGANVLTF
TRBJ2-7	TRBD2	.	TRBV19	TGTGCCAGTAGTATGAGGCTAGCGGACTACGAGCAGTACTTC	CASSMRLADYEQYF
TRBJ2-7	TRBD1	.	TRBV7-9	TGTGCCAGCAGCTTAGAGGGGGCCCCACACTACGAGCAGTACTTC	CASSLEGAPHYEQYF
TRBJ2-4	.	.	TRBV10-2	TGCGCCAGCAGTGAGTCGTTGGAAGGAGAGCGAAACATTCAGTACTTC	CASSESLEGERNIQYF
TRBJ2-7	.	.	TRBV10-3	TGTGCCACCGGTGACGACTACGAGCAGTACTTC	CATGDDYEQYF
TRBJ1-1	.	.	TRBV7-9	TGTGCCAGCAGCTTAGAGTTAGGACCCTCGAACACTGAAGCTTTCTTT	CASSLELGPSNTEAFF
TRBJ2-7	TRBD2	.	TRBV2	TGTGCCAGCAGCCGACTAGCGGGGCGCTCCTACGAGCAGTACTTC	CASSRLAGRSYEQYF
TRBJ2-7	TRBD2	.	TRBV9	TGTGCCAGCAGCCCAGGGGTTCTAGCGGGATTCAACGAGCAGTACTTC	CASSPGVLAGFNEQYF
TRBJ2-1	.	few	TRBV13	TGTGCCAGCAGCCAAGAGACAAGCTACAATGAGCAGTTCTTC	CASSQETSYNEQFF
TRBJ2-1	.	.	TRBV6-6	TGTGCCAGCAGTTACTCGATGGGGGTTGAGCAGTTCTTC	CASSYSMGVEQFF
TRBJ2-7	TRBD2	.	TRBV15	TGTGCCACCAGCAGAGAGTGGGGCGGGAGTAGTACCTACGAGCAGTACTTC	CATSREWGGSSTYEQYF